These 10 T cell receptor beta chains were sequenced from one sample in a study of vaccination effects on CD4 cells after COVID-19. Before any sequencing was done, the ViraFEST assay used viral peptide pools to expand antigen-specific CD4+ T cells. Between days 9 and 11 of culture, CD4+ T cells were separated out. By PCR, the person was confirmed to have had SARS-CoV-2 infection between March and December 2020. These receptors have no identified antigens. Some clones are missing from TCRdb's copy, which holds only in-frame ones; the method was immunoSEQ multiplex PCR. The sample has 20,000 to 30,000 clones, around 78% seen once. This material consisted of CD4+ T cells from PBMCs cultured with HCoV-NL63 spike peptides, taken before COVID-19 vaccination. The receptors derive from a human donor who had a prior SARS-CoV-2 infection.

The chain couples TRBV6-5 to TRBJ2-5; 10 bases fit TRBD2. Germline V lookup: CDR1 MNHEY, CDR2 SVGAGI. The junction had 8 bases not matched to a gene; V was cut back by 2 bases and J by 5 bases. The CDR3 has 16 residues. This chain's CDR3 is CASSYQAGGPYETQYF. In nucleotides, the CDR3 is TGTGCCAGCAGTTACCAAGCGGGAGGGCCGTATGAGACCCAGTACTTC.

This chain links TRBV9 with TRBJ1-4; no firm D call. The CDR3 consists of 12 residues. The germline V gene encodes CDR1 SGDLS and CDR2 YYNGEE. Trimming cost V 3 bases and J 8 bases, with 8 bases left between them. CDR3 in DNA: TGTGCCAGCAGCGGCCCTGAGGAAAAACTGTTTTTT. Protein sequence: CASSGPEEKLFF.

The chain recombines TRBV7-2 with TRBJ1-6, with D maybe TRBD1 (5 bases). Trimming removed 1 base at V and 1 base at J, with 11 bases between. CDR3 length equals 17 residues. Per the germline V gene, CDR1 is SGHTA and CDR2 is FQGNSA. The CDR3 protein is CASSLVGGGSYNSPLHF. CDR3 coding DNA: TGTGCCAGCAGCTTAGTTGGGGGAGGATCCTATAATTCACCCCTCCACTTT.

The chain recombines TRBV18 with TRBJ2-1; maybe TRBD1 (5 bases). The CDR3 has 13 amino acids. Germline values: CDR1 KGHSH, CDR2 LQKENI. V was trimmed by 5 bases and J by 9 bases, leaving 14 bases between them. CDR3 protein: CASSVQDRSEQFF. The CDR3 DNA sequence: TGTGCCAGCTCAGTACAGGACCGTAGTGAGCAGTTCTTC. Together with reference TRBV18 and TRBJ2-1, the CDR3 gives the full variable domain: NAGVMQNPRHLVRRRGQEARLRCSPMKGHSHVYWYRQLPEEGLKFMVYLQKENIIDESGMPKERFSAEFPKEGPSILRIQQVVRGDSAAYFCASSVQDRSEQFFGPGTRLTVL.

The chain combines TRBV2 with TRBJ2-1; D remains unclear. The germline CDR1 and CDR2 sequences are SNHLY and FYNNEI. With 10 bases removed from V and 2 bases from J, the gap between germline ends came to 18 bases. The CDR3 has 15 amino acids. In DNA, the CDR3 is TGTGCCACCACGAGAGAAACAGCAGCCTACAATGAGCAGTTCTTC. Its protein product is CATTRETAAYNEQFF.

The V call is TRBV7-3, the J call TRBJ2-3; D remains ambiguous. Between the trimmed V and J ends, which lost 0 bases and 6 bases, there was a span of 7 bases. This CDR3 has 13 residues. Germline V CDR1 and CDR2: SGHTA, FQGTGA. The CDR3 DNA reads as TGTGCCAGCAGCTTAACGAGAGTGGATACGCAGTATTTT. Translation gives CASSLTRVDTQYF.

This chain connects TRBV9 to TRBJ1-2, with 11 bases lining up with TRBD1. The CDR3 extends over 14 amino acids. Germline lookup yields CDR1 SGDLS and CDR2 YYNGEE. The V segment lost 3 bases and the J segment 4 bases; nucleotides outside the gene matches: 2. The CDR3 coding sequence is TGTGCCAGCAGCGGGACAGGGGGCCTCTATGGCTACACCTTC. It codes for CASSGTGGLYGYTF.

The chain joins TRBV5-4 to TRBJ2-3; a possible D gene is TRBD1 (7 bases). Germline CDR1 reads SGHNT; CDR2 reads YYREEE (reference sequence). The CDR3 spans 15 residues. Trimming pared 0 bases from V and 3 bases from J, leaving 11 bases between. The CDR3 sequence: CASSLAGGRTDTQYF. The CDR3 coding sequence is TGTGCCAGCAGCTTGGCAGGGGGGAGAACAGATACGCAGTATTTT.

The sample holds a few counts of this clone. The chain uses TRBV6-1 and TRBJ1-3; 7 bases line up with TRBD1. The CDR3 loop spans 16 amino acids. With V trimmed by 2 bases and J by 7 bases, 11 bases remained unmatched. Germline V lookup: CDR1 MNHNS, CDR2 SASEGT. The chain's CDR3 is CASSELGGGMGNTIYF. DNA of the CDR3: TGTGCCAGCAGTGAACTCGGAGGGGGCATGGGGAACACCATATATTTT.

The CDR3 bases are TGTGCCAGCAGTACTGACAGGGGATGGACCGAGAACACTGAAGCTTTCTTT. Encoded protein: CASSTDRGWTENTEAFF. The gene calls are TRBV6-2 or TRBV6-3 and TRBJ1-1, with TRBD1 matching over 8 bases. The CDR3 spans 17 residues. V lost 5 bases to trimming and J lost 1 base; unmatched junction nucleotides: 12. Germline CDR1 MNHEY, CDR2 SVGEGT.